A selection of T cell receptor beta chains follows, all from one sample in a study of T cell responses to AZD1222 COVID-19 vaccine. Produced via immunoSEQ multiplex PCR; TCRdb's table is partial and in-frame only. The sample yields roughly 120,000 clones, about 86% seen once. The material sequenced was peripheral blood, taken on day 0 of AZD1222 vaccination. The receptors derive from an adult in good health. Each CDR3 is given with its conserved first and last residue. D genes are given only for firm matches. Clone size, where shown, is once, few, many, or a class for clones that have expanded.

v_gene: TRBV7-6
d_gene: TRBD1
abundance: .
j_gene: TRBJ1-1
CDR3nt: TGTGCCAGCAGCTTTGAGACAGGGGCAGGCACTGAAGCTTTCTTT
CDR3aa: CASSFETGAGTEAFF

v_gene: TRBV7-7
d_gene: TRBD1
abundance: .
j_gene: TRBJ1-5
CDR3nt: TGTGCCAGCAGCGAAGGGACAGGGGCCAGCAATCAGCCCCAGCATTTT
CDR3aa: CASSEGTGASNQPQHF

v_gene: TRBV10-3
d_gene: TRBD1
abundance: once
j_gene: TRBJ1-3
CDR3nt: TGTGCCATCAGGGAACAGGGGGGAACTGGAAACACCATATATTTT
CDR3aa: CAIREQGGTGNTIYF

v_gene: TRBV12-3/TRBV12-4
d_gene: .
abundance: .
j_gene: TRBJ1-2
CDR3nt: TGTGCCAGCAGTTTACAACGTGCTCGCTACACCTTC
CDR3aa: CASSLQRARYTF

v_gene: TRBV5-1
d_gene: .
abundance: .
j_gene: TRBJ2-2
CDR3nt: TGCGCCAGCAGCTTTCACGGGGAGAACACCGGGGAGCTGTTTTTT
CDR3aa: CASSFHGENTGELFF

v_gene: TRBV19
d_gene: .
abundance: .
j_gene: TRBJ1-2
CDR3nt: TGTGCCAGTATCCCGGGGGCCACTGGGGCCTATGGCTACACCTTC
CDR3aa: CASIPGATGAYGYTF

v_gene: TRBV6-5
d_gene: TRBD1
abundance: .
j_gene: TRBJ2-5
CDR3nt: TGTGCCAGCAGGCGGCAGGGGGAAGAGACCCAGTACTTC
CDR3aa: CASRRQGEETQYF

v_gene: TRBV5-5
d_gene: .
abundance: .
j_gene: TRBJ2-2
CDR3nt: TGTGCCAGCAGCTCGGGACCGCCAAACACCGGGGAGCTGTTTTTT
CDR3aa: CASSSGPPNTGELFF

v_gene: TRBV19
d_gene: .
abundance: .
j_gene: TRBJ1-5
CDR3nt: TGTGCCAGTAGTATTCTCTCGACAGGAAATCAGCCCCAGCATTTT
CDR3aa: CASSILSTGNQPQHF

v_gene: TRBV7-8
d_gene: TRBD2
abundance: .
j_gene: TRBJ2-7
CDR3nt: TGTGCCAGCAGCGGGGGGACTAGCGGGAACTACGAGCAGTACTTC
CDR3aa: CASSGGTSGNYEQYF

v_gene: TRBV7-2
d_gene: .
abundance: .
j_gene: TRBJ1-4
CDR3nt: TGTGCCAGCAGCTTAGGGGTGACTAGAGGAAAACTGTTTTTT
CDR3aa: CASSLGVTRGKLFF

v_gene: TRBV2
d_gene: .
abundance: .
j_gene: TRBJ2-1
CDR3nt: TGTGCCAGCACACAGGGCATCTACAATGAGCAGTTCTTC
CDR3aa: CASTQGIYNEQFF

v_gene: TRBV28
d_gene: .
abundance: .
j_gene: TRBJ1-5
CDR3nt: TGTGCCACCTCCAATCAGCCCCAGCATTTT
CDR3aa: CATSNQPQHF

v_gene: TRBV7-2
d_gene: TRBD1
abundance: few
j_gene: TRBJ2-1
CDR3nt: TGTGCCAGCAGCTTAATGGACAGGGACAATGAGCAGTTCTTC
CDR3aa: CASSLMDRDNEQFF

v_gene: TRBV19
d_gene: TRBD1
abundance: .
j_gene: TRBJ1-2
CDR3nt: TGTGCCAGTAGCCTTACAGGGGGCGCTTCTGGCTACACCTTC
CDR3aa: CASSLTGGASGYTF

v_gene: TRBV7-3
d_gene: .
abundance: .
j_gene: TRBJ2-3
CDR3nt: TGTGCCAGCAGCCCTCGGGGACTGCGCACAGATACGCAGTATTTT
CDR3aa: CASSPRGLRTDTQYF

v_gene: TRBV19
d_gene: .
abundance: .
j_gene: TRBJ1-3
CDR3nt: TGTGCCAGTAGCCTGCTTGGGGGTACGGGAAACACCATATATTTT
CDR3aa: CASSLLGGTGNTIYF

v_gene: TRBV28
d_gene: TRBD1
abundance: once
j_gene: TRBJ2-1
CDR3nt: TGTGCCAGCAGTTTACAAGGACAGGTACTTTACAATGAGCAGTTCTTC
CDR3aa: CASSLQGQVLYNEQFF

v_gene: TRBV2
d_gene: .
abundance: .
j_gene: TRBJ2-4
CDR3nt: TGTGCCAGCGCAGGGACCACCTTAGGGGAAAACATTCAGTACTTC
CDR3aa: CASAGTTLGENIQYF

v_gene: TRBV5-1
d_gene: TRBD1
abundance: few
j_gene: TRBJ2-7
CDR3nt: TGCGCCAGCAGCAAGGACGGGACAGGGGGTCCCCGCGGGAAGCCGACACCATACTACGAGCAGTACTTC
CDR3aa: CASSKDGTGGPRGKPTPYYEQYF

v_gene: TRBV30
d_gene: .
abundance: .
j_gene: TRBJ1-2
CDR3nt: TGTGCCTGGACAGCTAGTGGAGCTCCTCGGGTCTATGGCTACACCTTC
CDR3aa: CAWTASGAPRVYGYTF

v_gene: TRBV7-9
d_gene: .
abundance: .
j_gene: TRBJ1-5
CDR3nt: TGTGCCAGCAGCTCCCTGAAAGACAATCAGCCCCAGCATTTT
CDR3aa: CASSSLKDNQPQHF

v_gene: TRBV10-3
d_gene: .
abundance: .
j_gene: TRBJ2-2
CDR3nt: TGTGCCATCAGACCTGTACAGGGGTCACGAGCTCAATCTAGCGGAAGGGGGGAGCTGTTTTTT
CDR3aa: CAIRPVQGSRAQSSGRGELFF

v_gene: TRBV19
d_gene: .
abundance: .
j_gene: TRBJ2-3
CDR3nt: TGTGCCAGTAGTACCCCGGCTAGCGCCCCAGATACGCAGTATTTT
CDR3aa: CASSTPASAPDTQYF

v_gene: TRBV11-2
d_gene: TRBD1
abundance: .
j_gene: TRBJ2-3
CDR3nt: TGTGCCAGCAGCTCTTACGCGGACAGGGGGCGTGTAGATACGCAGTATTTT
CDR3aa: CASSSYADRGRVDTQYF

v_gene: TRBV5-1
d_gene: .
abundance: .
j_gene: TRBJ2-5
CDR3nt: TGCGCCAGCAGCAGGGACCAGGGAGAGACCCAGTACTTC
CDR3aa: CASSRDQGETQYF

v_gene: TRBV11-3
d_gene: .
abundance: .
j_gene: TRBJ2-2
CDR3nt: TGTGCCAGCAGCTTATCCCTGAACACCGGGGAGCTGTTTTTT
CDR3aa: CASSLSLNTGELFF

v_gene: TRBV25-1
d_gene: TRBD1
abundance: .
j_gene: TRBJ1-4
CDR3nt: TGTGCCAGCAGTTCCGGGACAGTCGGAACTAAACCTGAAAAACTGTTTTTT
CDR3aa: CASSSGTVGTKPEKLFF

v_gene: TRBV5-1
d_gene: TRBD1
abundance: .
j_gene: TRBJ2-7
CDR3nt: TGCGCCAGCAGCTGGGGGACAGGGGGCAGCTACGAGCAGTACTTC
CDR3aa: CASSWGTGGSYEQYF

v_gene: TRBV7-9
d_gene: .
abundance: once
j_gene: TRBJ2-7
CDR3nt: TGTGCCAGCAGCTTAAAAGGGAACTACGAGCAGTACTTC
CDR3aa: CASSLKGNYEQYF

v_gene: TRBV24-1
d_gene: TRBD1
abundance: .
j_gene: TRBJ2-5
CDR3nt: TGTGCCACCAGTGATCCGACGGGACAGGGTATTATCGCGGGGGAGGGAGAGACCCAGTACTTC
CDR3aa: CATSDPTGQGIIAGEGETQYF

v_gene: TRBV4-2
d_gene: TRBD2
abundance: .
j_gene: TRBJ2-7
CDR3nt: TGTGCCAGCAGCCAAGATCCAATCTCGGGCGGGGGGGCGGTCTACGAGCAGTACTTC
CDR3aa: CASSQDPISGGGAVYEQYF

v_gene: TRBV19
d_gene: TRBD2
abundance: .
j_gene: TRBJ2-7
CDR3nt: TGTGCCAGTAGTATCGGGGGGGCTCGGAGCTACGAGCAGTACTTC
CDR3aa: CASSIGGARSYEQYF

v_gene: TRBV27
d_gene: .
abundance: .
j_gene: TRBJ2-1
CDR3nt: TGTGCCAGCAGTTCGGGACTGTACAATGAGCAGTTCTTC
CDR3aa: CASSSGLYNEQFF

v_gene: TRBV6-5
d_gene: .
abundance: .
j_gene: TRBJ2-7
CDR3nt: TGTGCCAGCAGCCCGTCGGGGGAAGTCTACGAGCAGTACTTC
CDR3aa: CASSPSGEVYEQYF

v_gene: TRBV11-2
d_gene: .
abundance: .
j_gene: TRBJ1-3
CDR3nt: TGTGCCAGCAGCTCCTCCTATGGGGCTGGAAACACCATATATTTT
CDR3aa: CASSSSYGAGNTIYF

v_gene: TRBV27
d_gene: TRBD2
abundance: .
j_gene: TRBJ2-1
CDR3nt: TGTGCCGCGAGACTAGCGGGAGGGCCGAGGAATGAGCAGTTCTTC
CDR3aa: CAARLAGGPRNEQFF

v_gene: TRBV5-6
d_gene: .
abundance: .
j_gene: TRBJ1-2
CDR3nt: TGTGCCAGCAGCTTGTTTAGTTATGGCTACACCTTC
CDR3aa: CASSLFSYGYTF

v_gene: TRBV28
d_gene: .
abundance: .
j_gene: TRBJ1-2
CDR3nt: TGTGCCAGCAGTTCCCAATTACAGCTACGGTTAGATGGCTACACCTTC
CDR3aa: CASSSQLQLRLDGYTF

v_gene: TRBV28
d_gene: .
abundance: .
j_gene: TRBJ2-4
CDR3nt: TGTGCCAGCAGTTTAGGCGTACTAACCAAAAACATTCAGTACTTC
CDR3aa: CASSLGVLTKNIQYF

v_gene: TRBV4-3
d_gene: TRBD1
abundance: .
j_gene: TRBJ1-2
CDR3nt: TGCGCCAGCAGCCAGGGACAGGGTCTCGGGGGCTACACCTTC
CDR3aa: CASSQGQGLGGYTF

v_gene: TRBV3-1/TRBV3-2
d_gene: TRBD2
abundance: .
j_gene: TRBJ2-5
CDR3nt: TGTGCCAGCAGCCGGGGGGGACTAGACCCGTACTTC
CDR3aa: CASSRGGLDPYF

v_gene: TRBV6-1
d_gene: .
abundance: once
j_gene: TRBJ2-7
CDR3nt: TGTGCCAGCAGTGAAGCGCCGACGCCTAACGGCGAGCAGTACTTC
CDR3aa: CASSEAPTPNGEQYF

v_gene: TRBV11-2
d_gene: .
abundance: .
j_gene: TRBJ2-5
CDR3nt: TGTGCCAGCAGCACCCGGGACCTGCGTAGGGAGACCCAGTACTTC
CDR3aa: CASSTRDLRRETQYF

v_gene: TRBV4-1
d_gene: .
abundance: .
j_gene: TRBJ1-5
CDR3nt: TGCGCCAGCAGCCAAGAGGCGGGGGTCCAGCATTTT
CDR3aa: CASSQEAGVQHF

v_gene: TRBV19
d_gene: .
abundance: .
j_gene: TRBJ1-1
CDR3nt: TGTGCCAGTAGCTACAGGCCACCCTCGAACACTGAAGCTTTCTTT
CDR3aa: CASSYRPPSNTEAFF

v_gene: TRBV28
d_gene: TRBD1
abundance: .
j_gene: TRBJ1-1
CDR3nt: TGTGCCAGCAGAACTAGCAGGGGGCAGTACACTGAAGCTTTCTTT
CDR3aa: CASRTSRGQYTEAFF

v_gene: TRBV15
d_gene: .
abundance: .
j_gene: TRBJ1-1
CDR3nt: TGTGCCACCAGCAGAGTCTCAGGGGCGTCTGAAGCTTTCTTT
CDR3aa: CATSRVSGASEAFF

v_gene: TRBV11-2
d_gene: .
abundance: .
j_gene: TRBJ2-3
CDR3nt: TGTGCCAGCAGCTCCAGCGGGTCTAGCACAGATACGCAGTATTTT
CDR3aa: CASSSSGSSTDTQYF

v_gene: TRBV10-3
d_gene: TRBD2
abundance: once
j_gene: TRBJ2-7
CDR3nt: TGTGCCATCAGTGAGTCCCTAGCGGGGGAAAGGTCCTACGAGCAGTACTTC
CDR3aa: CAISESLAGERSYEQYF

v_gene: TRBV27
d_gene: TRBD1
abundance: .
j_gene: TRBJ1-2
CDR3nt: TGTGCCAGCAGTTTACTGGCAGGGGGGTGGGATGGCTACACCTTC
CDR3aa: CASSLLAGGWDGYTF

v_gene: TRBV7-3
d_gene: .
abundance: .
j_gene: TRBJ1-1
CDR3nt: TGTGCCAGCAGCTTTAAGGAGGACACTGAAGCTTTCTTT
CDR3aa: CASSFKEDTEAFF

v_gene: TRBV5-1
d_gene: .
abundance: few
j_gene: TRBJ1-2
CDR3nt: TGCGCCAGCAGCCCTCAGGGAGACTATGGCTACACCTTC
CDR3aa: CASSPQGDYGYTF

v_gene: TRBV11-2
d_gene: TRBD2
abundance: few
j_gene: TRBJ2-7
CDR3nt: TGTGCCAGCAGCTCCGGACTAGCGGGAAACCGAGCGTACTTC
CDR3aa: CASSSGLAGNRAYF